The present entry profiles one T cell receptor (beta chain) with its context. This table comes from immunoSEQ multiplex PCR, and its TCRdb copy is limited to in-frame clones, with some not included. The sample includes about 130,000 clones, 92% seen only once; the top ten take about 3.7%. The data were obtained in a study of T cell responses to AZD1222 COVID-19 vaccine. Germline CDR1 and CDR2: LNHNV and YYDKDF (reference sequence). CDR3 length: 14 residues. Trimming shortened V by 2 bases and J by 8 bases, and 15 bases separated the two germline ends. This TCR was sampled from an adult in good health. The starting material was peripheral blood, obtained on day 0 of AZD1222 vaccination. The rearrangement links TRBV15 to TRBJ1-1, with D perhaps matching TRBD1 (5 bases). Here the CDR3 reads CATSRPLGHYEAFF. CDR3 bases: TGTGCCACCAGCAGACCCCTGGGGCACTACGAAGCTTTCTTT.